A selection of T cell receptor beta chains follows, all from one sample in a study of T cell repertoires in cytomegalovirus infection. TCRdb recomputed calls from the reads with MiXCR, one row per CDR3 protein. The sample carries roughly 310,000 distinct CDR3 sequences, roughly 28% recorded once. Antigen specificity for these receptors is unknown. The sample was cultured PBMCs, taken from culture after CMV antigen stimulation. These receptors originate from a human donor in good health (CMV status not recorded). Some clones in this sample may be carry-over from other donors' samples. The CDR3 runs from the conserved cysteine through the conserved F or W. The D gene is left open where the match is weak. Clone size, where shown, is once, few, many, or a class for clones that have expanded.

j_gene,v_gene,d_gene,abundance,CDR3nt,CDR3aa
TRBJ1-3,TRBV7-8,.,many,TGTGCCAGCAGCTTAGTGGCAGGCTCCTTAGGAAACACCATATATTTT,CASSLVAGSLGNTIYF
TRBJ2-1,TRBV5-3,TRBD2,.,TGTGCCAGCAACCCCCCTTTGGCGGGAGGGGTTTTAAATGAGCAGTTCTTC,CASNPPLAGGVLNEQFF
TRBJ2-3,TRBV12-3/TRBV12-4,.,many,TGTGCCAGCAGTTTAGCAGGGGGAGATACGCAGTATTTT,CASSLAGGDTQYF
TRBJ2-1,TRBV7-8,.,.,TGTGCCAGCAGCTTTCCCCTGGGACGGAATGAGCAGTTCTTC,CASSFPLGRNEQFF
TRBJ2-4,TRBV4-2,.,.,TGTGCCAGCAGCCCGGGCCTAGGGGGAGGTACGGCCAAAAACATTCAGTACTTC,CASSPGLGGGTAKNIQYF
TRBJ2-7,TRBV28,.,few,TGTGCCAGCAGTTTAGAGTCCGACGAGCAGTACTTC,CASSLESDEQYF
TRBJ1-2,TRBV29-1,.,once,TGCAGCGTTGAATCTTTCTTGGGGGCCTCTGGCTACACCTTC,CSVESFLGASGYTF
TRBJ1-1,TRBV6-5,.,many,TGTGCCAGCAGTTACTCGAGGGCAGGACTCCCCCAGCGGAACACTGAAGCTTTCTTT,CASSYSRAGLPQRNTEAFF
TRBJ2-3,TRBV9,TRBD2,few,TGTGCCAGCAGCGAACGAGCGGGAGTTACAGATACGCAGTATTTT,CASSERAGVTDTQYF
TRBJ2-1,TRBV4-2,TRBD2,.,TGTGCCAGCAGCCAAGATATCGGGACTAGCGGGAGTAACGATGAGCAGTTCTTC,CASSQDIGTSGSNDEQFF
TRBJ1-4,TRBV19,.,.,TGTGCCAGTAAGCCGAGGCAAGGAGATGAAAAACTGTTTTTT,CASKPRQGDEKLFF
TRBJ2-7,TRBV6-2/TRBV6-3,TRBD2,.,TGTGCCAGCCGGAGGTCTTTAGCGGGAGGTCAACACGAGCAGTACTTC,CASRRSLAGGQHEQYF
TRBJ1-5,TRBV7-6,.,few,TGTGCCAGCAGCATCACAGGGACTCAGCCCCAGCATTTT,CASSITGTQPQHF
TRBJ2-7,TRBV4-1,TRBD2,.,TGCGCCAGCAGCCAAGATCTTAGCGGGGGATCCTACGAGCAGTACTTC,CASSQDLSGGSYEQYF
TRBJ2-5,TRBV5-4,TRBD2,.,TGTGCCAGCAGCCATGGGGGGGGAGCGTCGGAGACCCAGTACTTC,CASSHGGGASETQYF
TRBJ2-2,TRBV14,.,.,TGTGCCAGCAGCCAAGTAGGAATAACCGGGGAGCTGTTTTTT,CASSQVGITGELFF
TRBJ2-3,TRBV19,TRBD1,.,TGTGCCAGTAGTACCAGGGGGTTGTCAGATACGCAGTATTTT,CASSTRGLSDTQYF
TRBJ2-7,TRBV12-3/TRBV12-4,TRBD2,.,TGTGCCAGCACCCAGGCGGGGGGCTGGTACGAGCAGTACTTC,CASTQAGGWYEQYF
TRBJ1-1,TRBV20-1,TRBD1,.,TGCAGTGCTAGATCAGCCGAGACGGACAGGGCAAACACTGAAGCTTTCTTT,CSARSAETDRANTEAFF
TRBJ1-5,TRBV10-3,.,.,TGTGCCATCAGTGAGTCTGAAGATCGAAGAGGAGACAGCTGCAATCAGCCCCAGCATTTT,CAISESEDRRGDSCNQPQHF
TRBJ2-7,TRBV7-6,TRBD2,.,TGTGCCCCCGCCGGCGGGAGGGCCAGGTCCTACGAGCAGTACTTC,CAPAGGRARSYEQYF
TRBJ1-6,TRBV27,.,.,TGTGCCAGCAGTTTATACTCAGTTATCTCACCCCTCCACTTT,CASSLYSVISPLHF
TRBJ2-3,TRBV28,.,.,TGTGCCAGCAGGCTACTCCTAGGCACAGATACGCAGTATTTT,CASRLLLGTDTQYF
TRBJ2-7,TRBV27,TRBD2,few,TGTGCCAGCAGTTTCGACCCTGGGGGGGGCTACGAGCAGTACTTC,CASSFDPGGGYEQYF
TRBJ1-2,TRBV5-1,.,.,TGCGCCAGCAGCGGGGTAGGCGGGAGAAGCTTTGGCTACACCTTC,CASSGVGGRSFGYTF
TRBJ1-2,TRBV12-3/TRBV12-4,.,many,TGTGCCAGCAGCCGAGGGTCGGGCTATGGCTACACCTTC,CASSRGSGYGYTF
TRBJ1-6,TRBV6-2/TRBV6-3,.,.,TGTGCCAGCAGGCAACCGGGACGGACTAATTCACCCCTCCACTTT,CASRQPGRTNSPLHF
TRBJ2-4,TRBV20-1,TRBD2,.,TGCAGTGCTAAGCAGACTAGCGGGAGAGTGTACTTC,CSAKQTSGRVYF